The 2 T cell receptor beta chains in this list originate from one sample, sequenced in a study of regulatory T cells in long-lasting Graves disease (dated by TCRdb to the early 2020s). The time point label of this sample denotes: newly diagnosed GD, antithyroid drugs for less than 3 months. For both TCR sequencing and RNA sequencing, RNA was extracted from PBMCs using TRIzol. Library generation was performed with multiplex PCR. The sequencer listed for this sample is Illumina HiSeq 4000. TCR beta libraries were built with iRepertoire HTBI primers and Arm-PCR amplification of CDR3 regions. TCRdb redid the processing of the public reads, applying fastp at Q25 and MiXCR, and retained in-frame beta chains. Rows with one shared CDR3 protein collapse into an entry with the most common genes and DNA. For this sample there are more than 450,000 distinct CDR3 sequences; about 12% appear just once. Clones ranked in the top ten supply about 8.3% of the sample.

These data also formed part of another study, on T cells in Graves' hyperthyroidism and ophthalmopathy.

The sample consisted of peripheral blood mononuclear cells (PBMCs), taken at new diagnosis, from a patient treated with antithyroid drugs. These receptors were obtained from a young woman with Graves disease. Donor details come from another sample of the same person, matched by shared clones.

This clonotype was seen ten or more times. The J gene is TRBJ2-1, the V gene TRBV3-1; 8 nucleotides align to TRBD1. The CDR3 has 14 amino acids. From germline, CDR1 is LGHDT and CDR2 YNNKEL (reference sequence). With 4 bases clipped from V and 9 bases from J, the junction kept 8 bases outside the gene matches. The CDR3 region is CASSRTGGWVEQFF. CDR3 coding DNA: TGTGCCAGCAGCCGCACAGGGGGGTGGGTTGAGCAGTTCTTC.

This clonotype was detected many times. The chain has TRBV7-9 and TRBJ2-7, with TRBD1 identical over 7 bases. The CDR3 spans 14 residues. The ends lost 4 bases at V and 4 bases at J; junction bases unmatched: 7. CDR1 SEHNR and CDR2 FQNEAQ come from the germline V gene (reference sequence). The CDR3 loop reads CASSSPGQSYEQYF. Here the CDR3 DNA reads TGTGCCAGCAGCTCGCCGGGACAGTCTTACGAGCAGTACTTC.